This T cell receptor beta chain was retrieved from a study of blood T cell repertoires in COVID-19. Study overall: The United States, Italy and Spain supplied acute and convalescent COVID-19 samples. T cells, B-cell-depleted T cells, or PBMCs provided the cDNA or gDNA that served as material.

The table came from immunoSEQ multiplex PCR; TCRdb's copy has only in-frame clones and leaves some out. Found here are tens of thousands of clones, about nine tenths of them singletons; the top ten hold 7% to 8.5%. V lost 6 bases and J lost 0, with 11 bases in between. CDR3 length: 15 amino acids. Germline V gene sequence: CDR1 SEHNR, CDR2 FQNEAQ (reference sequence). Specimen: peripheral blood. This TCR derives from a man between 25 and 39 years old with acute or convalescent COVID-19. J is TRBJ2-2 and V is TRBV7-9; the D gene is possibly TRBD2 (6 bases). CDR3 sequence (DNA): TGTGCCAGCAGGGTTAGCGGAACGAACACCGGGGAGCTGTTTTTT. This sequence encodes CASRVSGTNTGELFF.